A few counts support the clone carrying this TCR beta chain. The length of the CDR3 is 15 residues. CDR1 is MGHRA and CDR2 is YSYEKL in the germline V gene. Trimming left V 4 bases short and J 5 bases short, with 15 bases between. This entry is derived from a study of blood T cell repertoires in COVID-19. In the study overall: Collection of acute and convalescent COVID-19 samples took place in the United States, Italy and Spain. Nucleic acid was either cDNA or gDNA, and it came from T cells, B-cell-depleted T cells, or PBMCs.

Per the original data handling: It was from reference gene primer amplification that nucleated cell counts were estimated. Sequencing was performed with immunoSEQ multiplex PCR; in TCRdb, only in-frame clones are kept and a portion is missing. The D gene and trimming were derived from the DNA, and the V and J assignments and clone size from that table. The sample carries about 81,000 clones, about 82% recorded once. This chain uses TRBV4-1 with TRBJ1-5, with D tentatively TRBD1 (6 bases). The sample was peripheral blood. The TCR originated in a human donor in a cohort sampled during active COVID-19. Written as DNA, the CDR3 is TGCGCCAGCAGCCCCCAGGGGAGAGAGGATCAGCCCCAGCATTTT. Protein: CASSPQGREDQPQHF.